This TCR beta chain was obtained from a study of cytomegalovirus exposure and HLA in healthy donors. Study results and caveats: Later genetic work tied a missense DCLRE1C variant to beta-chain V and J trimming. In an earlier analysis, productive rearrangement rates for most beta V segments clustered near 87% or 30%. Across all donors, roughly uniform sequencing depth was an assumption of the presence/absence analyses.

This clone has just a few counts. Its antigen is not identified. Donors in the study were healthy people who gave bone marrow. Primers for the PCR totalled 60 Vbeta and 13 Jbeta. The method was immunoSEQ multiplex PCR; TCRdb's version includes in-frame clones alone and lacks a portion of them. The data contain more than 100,000 clones, 72% of them singletons. Sequenced material: PBMCs. This sequence was found in a man aged 45-65 years in good health and CMV-seropositive.

CDR3 sequence reads: CASSQGGGYTGELFF. The CDR3 coding sequence is TGCGCCAGCAGCCAAGGCGGAGGCTACACCGGGGAGCTGTTTTTT. The V call is TRBV4-1, the J call TRBJ2-2; D is perhaps TRBD2 (5 bases). This CDR3 region has 15 residues. V was pared by 1 base and J by 3 bases, with 9 bases between. CDR1 is MGHRA, CDR2 YSYEKL, per germline.